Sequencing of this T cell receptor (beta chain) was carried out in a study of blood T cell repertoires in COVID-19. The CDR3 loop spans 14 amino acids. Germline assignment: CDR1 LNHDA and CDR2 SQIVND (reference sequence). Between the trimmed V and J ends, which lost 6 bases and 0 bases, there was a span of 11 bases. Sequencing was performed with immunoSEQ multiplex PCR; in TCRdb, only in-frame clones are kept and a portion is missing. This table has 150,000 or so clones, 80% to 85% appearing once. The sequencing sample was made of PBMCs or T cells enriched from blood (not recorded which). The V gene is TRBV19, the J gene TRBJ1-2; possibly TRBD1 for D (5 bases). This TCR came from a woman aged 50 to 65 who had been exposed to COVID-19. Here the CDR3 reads CASRFGGTNYGYTF. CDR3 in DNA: TGTGCCAGTAGGTTCGGGGGAACTAACTATGGCTACACCTTC.